Listed here are 19 T cell receptor beta chains from one sample, sequenced in a study of cytotoxic CD8 clonotypes in ibrutinib-treated CLL (dated by TCRdb to the early 2020s). The time point label corresponds to: around 25 months on ibrutinib. Libraries were built with the immunoSEQ multiplex PCR assay. TCRdb re-hosts the immuneACCESS table, in-frame sequences only. Its copies lack some clones; in the studies checked, an unresolved V gene accounts for under half of them, and the cause for the rest is not known. Present in this sample are 110,000 to 150,000 clones, approximately 80% of which were seen just once. The ten biggest clones cover around 4.9% of the sample. Sample: PBMCs, taken after 24 months of ibrutinib treatment. These receptors were collected from a human donor with chronic lymphocytic leukemia.

The J gene is TRBJ2-3, the V gene TRBV19; D may be TRBD2 (7 bases). CDR3 length equals 18 residues. CDR1 LNHDA and CDR2 SQIVND come from the germline V gene (reference sequence). Deletions cut 0 bases from V and 0 bases from J, with 16 bases between. CDR3 coding DNA: TGTGCCAGTAGTATAGACTCCGGGGGGCCGGGAAGCACAGATACGCAGTATTTT. Translating gives CASSIDSGGPGSTDTQYF. Looking up the rest from reference TRBV19 and TRBJ2-3 gives the full variable domain: DGGITQSPKYLFRKEGQNVTLSCEQNLNHDAMYWYRQDPGQGLRLIYYSQIVNDFQKGDIAEGYSVSREKKESFPLTVTSAQKNPTAFYLCASSIDSGGPGSTDTQYFGPGTRLTVL.

This clone was recorded at least ten times. This CDR3 reads CASSLWGYPYNEQFF. The CDR3 DNA follows: TGTGCCAGCAGTTTATGGGGCTACCCCTACAATGAGCAGTTCTTC. V gene TRBV27 combines with J gene TRBJ2-1; maybe TRBD1 (5 bases). Germline V gene lookup returns CDR1 MNHEY and CDR2 SMNVEV (reference sequence). The CDR3 runs to 15 residues. Trimming removed 1 base from V and 2 bases from J, with 9 bases in between.

The rearrangement links TRBV30 to TRBJ2-7, with D hard to call. From germline, CDR1 is GTSNPN and CDR2 SVGIG (reference sequence). V lost 0 bases and J 6 bases, leaving 15 bases between the germline ends. The CDR3 extends over 14 amino acids. The CDR3, as DNA: TGTGCCTGGAGTGTATTTGGTCCCCCATCCGAGCAGTACTTC. It specifies CAWSVFGPPSEQYF.

This clone was recorded a few times. The V call is TRBV6-6, the J call TRBJ2-2; a possible D gene is TRBD1 (5 bases). This CDR3 region has 12 residues. Germline V gene data show CDR1 as MNHNY and CDR2 as SVGAGI (reference sequence). Trimming stripped 2 bases from V and 7 bases from J, with 5 bases between. CDR3 amino acids: CASSYQGGELFF. The CDR3 DNA is TGTGCCAGCAGTTACCAGGGCGGGGAGCTGTTTTTT.

A note on this clone: A read error may produce the germline difference seen at one junction end. The chain carries TRBV10-1 and TRBJ2-2, with D possibly TRBD2 on 5 matching bases. This CDR3 region has 10 residues. CDR1 and CDR2 from the germline V gene are WNHNN and SYGVQD (reference sequence). In DNA, the CDR3 is TGCGCCAGCGAATACCGGGGAGCTGTTTTT. Translation: CASEYRGAVF.

The chain joins TRBV11-2 to TRBJ1-1; D is unresolved. Germline V gene sequence: CDR1 SGHAT, CDR2 FQNNGV. The CDR3 is 12 residues long. V was cut by 5 bases and J by 3 bases, with 7 bases left in between. CDR3 in DNA: TGTGCCAGCAGCCTCGTGGACACTGAAGCTTTCTTT. Its translation is CASSLVDTEAFF.

This clone showed up just once. The rearrangement links TRBV18 to TRBJ2-3, with D maybe TRBD2 (5 bases). Trimming shortened V by 3 bases and J by 1 base, and 8 bases separated the two germline ends. There are 14 residues in the CDR3. CDR1 is KGHSH, CDR2 LQKENI, per germline. The CDR3 DNA reads as TGTGCCAGCTCACCGTCCGGGGGCACAGATACGCAGTATTTT. It translates to CASSPSGGTDTQYF.

The CDR3 spells CASSAVRGPDTQYF. In DNA form, the CDR3 reads TGTGCCAGCAGCGCCGTGCGGGGCCCAGATACGCAGTATTTT. The genes are TRBV4-2 and TRBJ2-3, with D perhaps TRBD2 (6 bases). The V gene's germline CDR1 is LGHNA and CDR2 YNFKEQ. CDR3 length equals 14 residues. V lost 5 bases and J 4 bases, leaving 13 bases between the germline ends.

This clone was seen a handful of times. The V gene is TRBV4-1, the J gene TRBJ2-3, with 15 bases matching TRBD2. CDR3 size: 17 residues. Germline V gene sequence: CDR1 MGHRA, CDR2 YSYEKL. Germline trimming cut 1 base from V and 6 bases from J; bases unmatched to any gene: 5. The CDR3 DNA sequence: TGCGCCAGCAGCCAAGGGGGACTAGCGGGAGGAGCCGATACGCAGTATTTT. Translating it yields CASSQGGLAGGADTQYF.

The sample holds a few counts of this clone. J is TRBJ2-1 and V is TRBV18; D unclear. The CDR3 runs 14 residues. CDR1 is KGHSH and CDR2 is LQKENI in the germline V gene. V gave up 3 bases and J gave up 7 bases, with 13 bases separating them. The CDR3 region has the DNA TGTGCCAGCTCACCGGTCGCAAAGGAAAATGAGCAGTTCTTC. This encodes CASSPVAKENEQFF.

The chain couples TRBV5-1 to TRBJ2-5, with 9 bases lining up with TRBD2. CDR3 length: 16 amino acids. Unmatched junction bases numbered 8, after V lost 0 bases and J lost 5 bases. CDR1 and CDR2 from the germline V gene are SGHRS and YFSETQ. The CDR3 nucleotides read TGCGCCAGCAGCTTGGCGGCGGGAGGGCCTGAGGAGACCCAGTACTTC. Residues: CASSLAAGGPEETQYF.

This chain links TRBV10-3 with TRBJ2-6; D is ambiguous. The CDR3 is 15 residues long. V lost 3 bases and J lost 0, with 6 bases in between. The germline CDR1 and CDR2 sequences are ENHRY and SYGVKD. The CDR3: CAISDKSSGANVLTF. Here the CDR3 DNA reads TGTGCCATCAGTGACAAGAGCTCTGGGGCCAACGTCCTGACTTTC.

This rearrangement joins TRBV18 to TRBJ2-3; 7 positions match TRBD2. CDR1 is KGHSH, CDR2 LQKENI, per germline. The trim removed 6 bases at V and 2 bases at J, leaving 14 bases unmatched. This CDR3 is 17 amino acids long. DNA for the CDR3: TGTGCCAGCTCCTCCCATCCGGGAGCGGGAAACACAGATACGCAGTATTTT. Amino acid sequence: CASSSHPGAGNTDTQYF.

This chain connects TRBV7-9 to TRBJ1-2; D is perhaps TRBD1 (6 bases). Germline assignment: CDR1 SEHNR and CDR2 FQNEAQ (reference sequence). CDR3 length: 16 amino acids. V was pared by 1 base and J by 4 bases, with 16 bases between. CDR3 protein: CASSLVLRTAPYGYTF. CDR3 DNA sequence: TGTGCCAGCAGCTTAGTGCTCAGGACAGCACCCTATGGCTACACCTTC.

V and J are TRBV5-4 and TRBJ2-3; 7 bases fit TRBD2. The CDR3 contains 14 residues. V was clipped by 0 bases and J by 4 bases; unmatched bases: 2. The V gene's germline CDR1 is SGHNT and CDR2 YYREEE (reference sequence). This CDR3 reads CASSLGSGPDTQYF. The CDR3 nucleotides read TGTGCCAGCAGCTTGGGTAGCGGGCCAGATACGCAGTATTTT. The full variable domain, in which reference TRBV5-4 and TRBJ2-3 provide the parts outside the CDR3, is ETGVTQSPTHLIKTRGQQVTLRCSSQSGHNTVSWYQQALGQGPQFIFQYYREEENGRGNFPPRFSGLQFPNYSSELNVNALELDDSALYLCASSLGSGPDTQYFGPGTRLTVL.

This clone appeared a few times. The gene calls are TRBV30 and TRBJ1-1; 10 bases are a match to TRBD1. This CDR3 has 14 residues. Germline V gives CDR1 GTSNPN, CDR2 SVGIG (reference sequence). Losses at the gene ends were 2 bases for V and 4 bases for J; bases not matched to a gene: 4. CDR3 sequence (DNA): TGTGCCTGGAGTCCGGGACAGGGGAGCACTGAAGCTTTCTTT. It specifies CAWSPGQGSTEAFF.

The chain employs TRBV1 and TRBJ1-3. TRBV1 is annotated as a pseudogene. This CDR3 spans 17 amino acids. CDR3 in DNA: TGCACCAGCAGCCACTCTATAACCACGAGCTCTGGAAACACCATATATTTT. It codes for CTSSHSITTSSGNTIYF.

The gene calls are TRBV18 and TRBJ1-2; 8 bases align to TRBD1. This CDR3 region has 14 residues. Per the germline V gene, CDR1 is KGHSH and CDR2 is LQKENI. Germline trimming cut 5 bases from V and 7 bases from J; bases unmatched to any gene: 9. The chain's CDR3 is CASSTDRELGGYTF. CDR3 in DNA: TGTGCCAGCTCAACGGACAGGGAATTGGGTGGCTACACCTTC.

The chain recombines TRBV5-1 with TRBJ1-4; 9 nucleotides match TRBD1. J was trimmed by 8 bases and V by 0 bases; bases with no gene match: 8. Germline lookup yields CDR1 SGHRS and CDR2 YFSETQ. CDR3 size: 16 residues. The CDR3, as DNA: TGCGCCAGCAGCTTGGAAGGACAGGGGAGGAACGAAAAACTGTTTTTT. It specifies CASSLEGQGRNEKLFF.